The present TCR beta chain was sequenced within a study of T cell changes during pregnancy in multiple sclerosis. Only in-frame clones appear in the TCRdb table, and some are missing; sequencing was by immunoSEQ multiplex PCR. This sample has 85,000 to 95,000 clones, with 91% found just once. CDR1 is SGHDN and CDR2 is FVKESK in the germline V gene. With V trimmed by 4 bases and J by 3 bases, 7 bases remained unmatched. There are 15 residues in the CDR3. The input for sequencing was peripheral blood, taken after pregnancy. V usage is TRBV14 and J usage is TRBJ2-3; 7 bases line up with TRBD1. The receptor was isolated from a female donor in good health, enrolled as a control in a pregnancy study. This CDR3 is CASSPLGGKTDTQYF. CDR3 bases: TGTGCCAGCAGCCCGCTAGGGGGCAAAACAGATACGCAGTATTTT.